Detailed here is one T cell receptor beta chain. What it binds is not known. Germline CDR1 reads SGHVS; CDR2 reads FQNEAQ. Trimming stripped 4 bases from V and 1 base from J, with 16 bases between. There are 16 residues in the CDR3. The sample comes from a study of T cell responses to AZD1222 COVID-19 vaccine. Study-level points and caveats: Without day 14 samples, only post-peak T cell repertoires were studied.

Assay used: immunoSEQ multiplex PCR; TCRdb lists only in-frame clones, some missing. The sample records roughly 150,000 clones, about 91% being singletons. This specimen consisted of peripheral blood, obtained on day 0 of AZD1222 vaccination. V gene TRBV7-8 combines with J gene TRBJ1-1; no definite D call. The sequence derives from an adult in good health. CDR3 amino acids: CASSSSFGVSNTEAFF. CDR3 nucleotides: TGTGCCAGCAGCTCATCTTTCGGGGTATCGAACACTGAAGCTTTCTTT.